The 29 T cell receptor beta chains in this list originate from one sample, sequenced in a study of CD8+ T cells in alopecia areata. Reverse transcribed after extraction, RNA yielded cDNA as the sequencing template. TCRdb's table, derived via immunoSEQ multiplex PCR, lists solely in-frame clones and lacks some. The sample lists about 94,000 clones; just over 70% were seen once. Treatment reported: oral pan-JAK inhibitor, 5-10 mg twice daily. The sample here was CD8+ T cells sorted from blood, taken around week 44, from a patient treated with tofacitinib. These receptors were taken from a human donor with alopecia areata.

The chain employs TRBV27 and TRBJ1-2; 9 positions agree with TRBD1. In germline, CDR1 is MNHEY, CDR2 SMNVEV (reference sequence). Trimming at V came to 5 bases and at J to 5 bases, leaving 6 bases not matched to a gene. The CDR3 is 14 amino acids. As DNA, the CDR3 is TGTGCCAGCAGTCCCGGGACAGGGCAGTATGGCTACACCTTC. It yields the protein CASSPGTGQYGYTF.

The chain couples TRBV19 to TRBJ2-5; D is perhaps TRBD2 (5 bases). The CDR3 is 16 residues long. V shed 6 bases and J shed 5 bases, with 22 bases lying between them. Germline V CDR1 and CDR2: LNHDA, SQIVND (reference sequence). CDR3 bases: TGTGCCAGTAGCTCCCAGAGGGAGACGGATAGGGAGACCCAGTACTTC. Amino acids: CASSSQRETDRETQYF.

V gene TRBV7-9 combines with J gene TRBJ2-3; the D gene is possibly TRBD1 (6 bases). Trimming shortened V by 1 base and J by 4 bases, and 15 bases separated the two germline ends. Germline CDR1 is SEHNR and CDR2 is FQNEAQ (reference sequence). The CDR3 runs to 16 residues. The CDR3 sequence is CASSLEAGEVADTQYF. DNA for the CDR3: TGTGCCAGCAGCTTAGAGGCAGGGGAAGTGGCAGATACGCAGTATTTT.

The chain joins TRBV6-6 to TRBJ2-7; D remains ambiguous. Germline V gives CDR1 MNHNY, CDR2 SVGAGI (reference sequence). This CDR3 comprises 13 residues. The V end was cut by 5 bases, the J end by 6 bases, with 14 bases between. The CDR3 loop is CASSPSALGEQYF. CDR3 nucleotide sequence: TGTGCCAGCAGTCCCTCGGCCTTGGGCGAGCAGTACTTC.

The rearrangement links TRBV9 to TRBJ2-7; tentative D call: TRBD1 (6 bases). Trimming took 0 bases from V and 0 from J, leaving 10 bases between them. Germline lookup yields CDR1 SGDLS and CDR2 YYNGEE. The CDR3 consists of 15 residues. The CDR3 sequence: CASSVGVGASYEQYF. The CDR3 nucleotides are TGTGCCAGCAGCGTAGGAGTGGGGGCCTCCTACGAGCAGTACTTC.

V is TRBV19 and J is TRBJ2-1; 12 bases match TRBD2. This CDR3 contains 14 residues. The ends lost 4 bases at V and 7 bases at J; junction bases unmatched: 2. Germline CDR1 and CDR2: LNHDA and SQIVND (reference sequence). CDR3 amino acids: CASSTSGGANEQFF. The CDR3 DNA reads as TGTGCCAGTAGTACTAGCGGGGGGGCAAATGAGCAGTTCTTC.

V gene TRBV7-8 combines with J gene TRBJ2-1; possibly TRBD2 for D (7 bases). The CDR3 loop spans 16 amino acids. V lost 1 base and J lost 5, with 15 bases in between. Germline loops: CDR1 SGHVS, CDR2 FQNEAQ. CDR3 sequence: CASSLVRGGRDNEQFF. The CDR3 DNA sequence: TGTGCCAGCAGCTTAGTACGCGGGGGCCGGGACAATGAGCAGTTCTTC.

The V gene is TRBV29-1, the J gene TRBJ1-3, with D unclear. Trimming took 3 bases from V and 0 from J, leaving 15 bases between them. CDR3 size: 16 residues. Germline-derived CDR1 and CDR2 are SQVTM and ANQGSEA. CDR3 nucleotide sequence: TGCAGCGTTGAGTTCTATGGGGAGAGCTCTGGAAACACCATATATTTT. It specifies CSVEFYGESSGNTIYF.

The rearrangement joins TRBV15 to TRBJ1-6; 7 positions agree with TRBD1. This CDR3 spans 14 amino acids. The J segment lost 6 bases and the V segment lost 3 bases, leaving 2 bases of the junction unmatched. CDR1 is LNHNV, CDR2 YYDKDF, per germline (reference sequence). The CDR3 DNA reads TGTGCCACCAGCAGCGGGACAGCTAATTCACCCCTCCACTTT. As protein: CATSSGTANSPLHF.

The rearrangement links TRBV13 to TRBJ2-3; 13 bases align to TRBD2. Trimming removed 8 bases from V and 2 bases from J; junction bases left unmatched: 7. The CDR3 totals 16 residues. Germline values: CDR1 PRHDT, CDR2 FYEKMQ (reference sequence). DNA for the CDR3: TGTGCCAGCGACCTGACTAGCGGGGGGCTCACAGATACGCAGTATTTT. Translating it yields CASDLTSGGLTDTQYF.

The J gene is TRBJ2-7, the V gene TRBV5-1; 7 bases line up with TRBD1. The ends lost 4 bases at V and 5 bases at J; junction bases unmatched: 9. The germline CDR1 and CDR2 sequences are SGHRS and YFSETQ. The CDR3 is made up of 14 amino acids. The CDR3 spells CASSQNRGSDEQYF. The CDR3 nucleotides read TGCGCCAGCAGCCAAAACAGGGGCTCGGACGAGCAGTACTTC.

DNA for the CDR3: TGTGCCAGCAGCTCCGGGACAGCCAATGAGCAGTTCTTC. Encoded protein: CASSSGTANEQFF. The V gene is TRBV14, the J gene TRBJ2-1; TRBD1 aligns across 7 bases. The CDR3 sequence is 13 residues long. J lost 6 bases, V lost 5 bases, and 4 bases had no gene match. CDR1 and CDR2 from the germline V gene are SGHDN and FVKESK.

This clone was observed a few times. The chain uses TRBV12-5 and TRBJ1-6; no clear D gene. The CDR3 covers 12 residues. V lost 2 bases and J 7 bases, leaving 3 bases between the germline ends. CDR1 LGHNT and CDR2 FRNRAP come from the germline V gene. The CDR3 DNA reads TGTGCTAGTGGTTTGCTAAATTCACCCCTCCACTTT. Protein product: CASGLLNSPLHF.

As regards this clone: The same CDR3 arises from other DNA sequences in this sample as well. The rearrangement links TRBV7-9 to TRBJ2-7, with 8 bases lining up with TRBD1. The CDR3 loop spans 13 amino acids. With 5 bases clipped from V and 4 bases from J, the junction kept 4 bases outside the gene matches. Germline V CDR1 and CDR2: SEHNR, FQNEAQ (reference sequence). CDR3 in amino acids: CASSPRQGYEQYF. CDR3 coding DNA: TGTGCCAGCAGCCCACGACAGGGGTACGAGCAGTACTTC.

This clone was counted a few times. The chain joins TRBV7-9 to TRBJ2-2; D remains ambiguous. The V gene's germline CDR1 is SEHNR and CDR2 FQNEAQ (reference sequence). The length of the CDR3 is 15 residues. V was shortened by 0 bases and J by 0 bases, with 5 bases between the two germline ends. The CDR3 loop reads CASSLASPNTGELFF. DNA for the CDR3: TGTGCCAGCAGCTTAGCCAGCCCGAACACCGGGGAGCTGTTTTTT.

Here the CDR3 DNA reads TGTGCCAGCAGCTTAAACGGACAGGGGAATCAGCCCCAGCATTTT. Amino acids: CASSLNGQGNQPQHF. The rearrangement joins TRBV5-5 to TRBJ1-5; 9 bases map to TRBD1. From germline, CDR1 is SGHKS and CDR2 YYEKEE (reference sequence). This CDR3 is built from 15 residues. The V segment lost 2 bases and the J segment 4 bases; nucleotides outside the gene matches: 4.

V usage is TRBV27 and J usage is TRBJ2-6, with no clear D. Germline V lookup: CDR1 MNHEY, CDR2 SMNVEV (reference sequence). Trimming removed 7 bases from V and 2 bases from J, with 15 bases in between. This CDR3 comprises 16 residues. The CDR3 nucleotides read TGTGCCAGCACCCCGACCGGAGCCACTGGGGCCAACGTCCTGACTTTC. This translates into CASTPTGATGANVLTF.

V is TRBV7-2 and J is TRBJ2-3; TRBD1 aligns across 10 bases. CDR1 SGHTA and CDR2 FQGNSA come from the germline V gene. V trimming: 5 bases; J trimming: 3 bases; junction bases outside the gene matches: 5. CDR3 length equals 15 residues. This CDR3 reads CASSPDRGGTDTQYF. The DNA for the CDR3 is TGTGCCAGCAGCCCGGACAGGGGGGGTACAGATACGCAGTATTTT.

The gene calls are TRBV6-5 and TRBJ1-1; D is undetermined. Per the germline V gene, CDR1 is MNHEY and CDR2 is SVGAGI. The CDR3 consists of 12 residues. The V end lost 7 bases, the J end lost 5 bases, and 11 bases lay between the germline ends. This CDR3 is CASTAGSTEAFF. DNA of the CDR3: TGTGCCAGCACCGCGGGCTCGACTGAAGCTTTCTTT.

Here the CDR3 DNA reads TGCAGCGTTGAAGATGGCAACTATGGCTACACCTTC. This codes for CSVEDGNYGYTF. The chain recombines TRBV29-1 with TRBJ1-2; D remains unclear. The germline V gene has CDR1 SQVTM and CDR2 ANQGSEA. CDR3 size: 12 residues. V shed 0 bases and J shed 2 bases, with 4 bases lying between them. Based on the CDR3 plus reference TRBV29-1 and TRBJ1-2, the full variable domain is SAVISQKPSRDICQRGTSLTIQCQVDSQVTMMFWYRQQPGQSLTLIATANQGSEATYESGFVIDKFPISRPNLTFSTLTVSNMSPEDSSIYLCSVEDGNYGYTFGSGTRLTVV.

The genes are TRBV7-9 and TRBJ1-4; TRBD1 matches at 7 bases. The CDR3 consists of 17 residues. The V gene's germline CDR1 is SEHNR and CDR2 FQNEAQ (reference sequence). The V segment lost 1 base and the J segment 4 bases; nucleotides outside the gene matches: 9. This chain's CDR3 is CASSLEWHRDSNEKLFF. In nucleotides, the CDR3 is TGTGCCAGCAGCTTAGAATGGCACCGGGACAGTAATGAAAAACTGTTTTTT.

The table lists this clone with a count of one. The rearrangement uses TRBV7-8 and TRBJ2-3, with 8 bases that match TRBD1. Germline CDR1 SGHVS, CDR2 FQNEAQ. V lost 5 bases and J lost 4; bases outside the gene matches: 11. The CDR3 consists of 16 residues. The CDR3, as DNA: TGTGCCAGCAGCACCATCGGACAGGGAATCCCAGATACGCAGTATTTT. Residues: CASSTIGQGIPDTQYF.

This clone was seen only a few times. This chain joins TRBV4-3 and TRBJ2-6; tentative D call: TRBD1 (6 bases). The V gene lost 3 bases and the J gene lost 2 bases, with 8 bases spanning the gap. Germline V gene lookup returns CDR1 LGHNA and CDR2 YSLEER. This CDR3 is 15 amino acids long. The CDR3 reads CASSQDSTGANVLTF. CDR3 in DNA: TGCGCCAGCAGCCAGGACAGTACTGGGGCCAACGTCCTGACTTTC.

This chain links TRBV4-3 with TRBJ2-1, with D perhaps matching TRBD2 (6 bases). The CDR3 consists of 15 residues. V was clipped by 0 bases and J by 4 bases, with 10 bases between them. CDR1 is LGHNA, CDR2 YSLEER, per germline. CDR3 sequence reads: CASSQEGGTYNEQFF. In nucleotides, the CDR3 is TGCGCCAGCAGCCAAGAAGGCGGGACGTACAATGAGCAGTTCTTC.

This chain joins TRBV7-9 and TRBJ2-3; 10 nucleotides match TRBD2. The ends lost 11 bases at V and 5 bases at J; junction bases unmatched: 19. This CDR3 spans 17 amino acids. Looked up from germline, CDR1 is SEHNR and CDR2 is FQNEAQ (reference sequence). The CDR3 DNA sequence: TGTGCCTCTGTACAGGGGCCAGGACTAGCGGACAAAGATACGCAGTATTTT. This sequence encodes CASVQGPGLADKDTQYF.

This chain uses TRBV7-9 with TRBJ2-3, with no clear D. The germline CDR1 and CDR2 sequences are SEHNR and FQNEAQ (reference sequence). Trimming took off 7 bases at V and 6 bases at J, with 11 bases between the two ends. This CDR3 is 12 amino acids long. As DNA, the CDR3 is TGTGCCAGCACCGACGAAACGGATACGCAGTATTTT. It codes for CASTDETDTQYF.

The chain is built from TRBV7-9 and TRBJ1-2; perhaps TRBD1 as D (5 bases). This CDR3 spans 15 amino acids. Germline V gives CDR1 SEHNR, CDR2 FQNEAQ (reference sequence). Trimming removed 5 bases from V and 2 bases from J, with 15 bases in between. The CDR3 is CASSPLEGRNYGYTF. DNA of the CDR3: TGTGCCAGCAGCCCGCTGGAGGGGCGCAACTATGGCTACACCTTC.

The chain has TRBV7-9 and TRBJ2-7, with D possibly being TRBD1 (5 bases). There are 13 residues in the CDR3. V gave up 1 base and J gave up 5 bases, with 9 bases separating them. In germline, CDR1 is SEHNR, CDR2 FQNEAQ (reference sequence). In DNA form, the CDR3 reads TGTGCCAGCAGCTTAGAGACCAGGGACGAGCAGTACTTC. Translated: CASSLETRDEQYF.

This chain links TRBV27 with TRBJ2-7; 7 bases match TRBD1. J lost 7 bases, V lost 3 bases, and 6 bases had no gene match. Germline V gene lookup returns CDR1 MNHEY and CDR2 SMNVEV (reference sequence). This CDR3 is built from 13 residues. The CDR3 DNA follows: TGTGCCAGCAGTTTTAGGGGGCTCGGGGAGCAGTACTTC. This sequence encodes CASSFRGLGEQYF.